The next 9 T cell receptor beta chains were all read from a single sample in a study of blood T cell repertoires in COVID-19. The protocol was immunoSEQ multiplex PCR, while the TCRdb copy is restricted to in-frame clones and leaves out a portion. The repertoire has nearly 80,000 clones, 70% to 90% of them found once; the top ten carry roughly 5%. The specimen was peripheral blood. The receptors derive from a woman aged 80 or over with active or convalescent COVID-19.

This chain uses TRBV5-4 with TRBJ2-3, with D tentatively TRBD2 (5 bases). Germline CDR1 reads SGHNT; CDR2 reads YYREEE (reference sequence). The length of the CDR3 is 16 residues. Trimming left V 0 bases short and J 1 base short, with 12 bases between. The CDR3, as DNA: TGTGCCAGCAGCTTGGAGGGTGGGCGGGGCACAGATACGCAGTATTTT. Amino acid sequence: CASSLEGGRGTDTQYF. The entire variable domain, with the rest obtained from reference TRBV5-4 and TRBJ2-3, is as follows: ETGVTQSPTHLIKTRGQQVTLRCSSQSGHNTVSWYQQALGQGPQFIFQYYREEENGRGNFPPRFSGLQFPNYSSELNVNALELDDSALYLCASSLEGGRGTDTQYFGPGTRLTVL.

The rearrangement uses TRBV16 and TRBJ2-7; TRBD1 matches 9 bases. The CDR3 contains 16 residues. The germline V gene encodes CDR1 KGHSY and CDR2 FQNENV. Trimming took 2 bases from V and 6 from J; bases not matched to a gene: 11. The CDR3 sequence: CASSQVAPGQGIEQYF. CDR3 DNA sequence: TGTGCCAGCAGCCAAGTTGCTCCGGGACAGGGCATCGAGCAGTACTTC.

The chain carries TRBV5-6 and TRBJ2-3, with TRBD1 matching 7 bases. Germline CDR1 SGHDT, CDR2 YYEEEE. The V segment lost 3 bases and the J segment 6 bases; nucleotides outside the gene matches: 7. The CDR3 length is 14 residues. CDR3 protein: CASSWGQSGDTQYF. In DNA form, the CDR3 reads TGTGCCAGCAGCTGGGGACAGTCGGGTGATACGCAGTATTTT.

This chain links TRBV19 with TRBJ1-1, with TRBD1 matching over 7 bases. This CDR3 is 14 amino acids long. Germline CDR1 is LNHDA and CDR2 is SQIVND (reference sequence). The junction had 6 bases not matched to a gene; V was cut back by 4 bases and J by 4 bases. The CDR3 is CASSTGQLITEAFF. The CDR3 nucleotides read TGTGCCAGTAGTACGGGACAGCTCATCACTGAAGCTTTCTTT. Combining the CDR3 with reference TRBV19 and TRBJ1-1 gives the whole variable domain DGGITQSPKYLFRKEGQNVTLSCEQNLNHDAMYWYRQDPGQGLRLIYYSQIVNDFQKGDIAEGYSVSREKKESFPLTVTSAQKNPTAFYLCASSTGQLITEAFFGQGTRLTVV.

This rearrangement joins TRBV19 to TRBJ2-1; 10 bases match TRBD1. V trimming: 10 bases; J trimming: 6 bases; junction bases outside the gene matches: 3. This CDR3 has 12 residues. Germline CDR1 LNHDA, CDR2 SQIVND (reference sequence). The CDR3 DNA follows: TGTGCCACCCGGACAGGGGGCAATGAGCAGTTCTTC. Translation gives CATRTGGNEQFF.

The V gene is TRBV10-3, the J gene TRBJ2-2; the match to TRBD1 covers 9 bases. The V segment lost 6 bases and the J segment 0 bases; nucleotides outside the gene matches: 8. From germline, CDR1 is ENHRY and CDR2 SYGVKD. The CDR3 spans 17 residues. DNA of the CDR3: TGTGCCATCAGGGGGACCACAGGGGGCGCGAACACCGGGGAGCTGTTTTTT. It yields the protein CAIRGTTGGANTGELFF.

The CDR3 DNA sequence: TGTGCCAGCAGTCCCCAGGGGGAAGAGACCCAGTACTTC. It codes for CASSPQGEETQYF. J is TRBJ2-5 and V is TRBV28, with TRBD1 matching over 7 bases. The CDR3 is 13 residues long. V was clipped by 5 bases and J by 3 bases; unmatched bases: 3. The germline V gene encodes CDR1 MDHEN and CDR2 SYDVKM. The entire variable domain, with the rest obtained from reference TRBV28 and TRBJ2-5, is as follows: DVKVTQSSRYLVKRTGEKVFLECVQDMDHENMFWYRQDPGLGLRLIYFSYDVKMKEKGDIPEGYSVSREKKERFSLILESASTNQTSMYLCASSPQGEETQYFGPGTRLLVL.

CDR3 in DNA: TGTGCCACCAGTGATCGCCTGACTAGCGGGGACCAGAATGAGCAGTTCTTC. Translating gives CATSDRLTSGDQNEQFF. This chain connects TRBV24-1 to TRBJ2-1; 11 nucleotides line up with TRBD2. The CDR3 consists of 17 residues. The junction had 10 bases not matched to a gene; V was cut back by 3 bases and J by 7 bases. CDR1 KGHDR and CDR2 SFDVKD come from the germline V gene.

This chain links TRBV9 with TRBJ2-7, with D possibly matching TRBD1 (5 bases). This CDR3 has 14 amino acids. From germline, CDR1 is SGDLS and CDR2 YYNGEE. V lost 3 bases and J lost 7, with 17 bases in between. The CDR3, as DNA: TGTGCCAGCAGCGCCACCACCCTAAGGGGTGAGCAGTACTTC. Its translation is CASSATTLRGEQYF.